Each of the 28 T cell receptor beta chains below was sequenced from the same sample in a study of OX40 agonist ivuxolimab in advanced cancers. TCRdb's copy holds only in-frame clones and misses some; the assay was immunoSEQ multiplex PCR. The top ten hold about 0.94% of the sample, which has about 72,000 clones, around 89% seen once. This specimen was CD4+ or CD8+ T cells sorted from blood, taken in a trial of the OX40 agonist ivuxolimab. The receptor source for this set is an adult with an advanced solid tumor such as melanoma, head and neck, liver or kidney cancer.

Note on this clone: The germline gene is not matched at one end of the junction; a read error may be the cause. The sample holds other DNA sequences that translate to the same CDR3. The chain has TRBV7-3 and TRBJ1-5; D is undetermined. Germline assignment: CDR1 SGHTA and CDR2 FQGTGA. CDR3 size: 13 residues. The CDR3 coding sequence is TGCGCCAGCAGCTTAGCGCTAGGTCAGCCCCAGCATTTT. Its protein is CASSLALGQPQHF.

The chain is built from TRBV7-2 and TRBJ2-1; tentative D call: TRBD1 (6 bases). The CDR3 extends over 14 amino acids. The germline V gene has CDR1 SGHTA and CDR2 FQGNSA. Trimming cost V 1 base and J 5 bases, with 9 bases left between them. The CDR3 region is CASSLVTGNNEQFF. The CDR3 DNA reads TGTGCCAGCAGCTTAGTAACAGGGAACAATGAGCAGTTCTTC.

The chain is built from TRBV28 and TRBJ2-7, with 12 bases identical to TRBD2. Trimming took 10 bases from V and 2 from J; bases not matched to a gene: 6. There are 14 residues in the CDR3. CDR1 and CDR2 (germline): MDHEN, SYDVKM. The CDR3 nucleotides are TGTGCCACCATACGGACTAGCGGGACCTACGAGCAGTACTTC. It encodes CATIRTSGTYEQYF.

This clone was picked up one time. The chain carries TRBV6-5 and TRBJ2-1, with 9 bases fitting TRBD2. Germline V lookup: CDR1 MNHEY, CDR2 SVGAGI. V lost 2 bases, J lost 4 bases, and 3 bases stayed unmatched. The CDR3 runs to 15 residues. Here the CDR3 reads CASSYGTSSYNEQFF. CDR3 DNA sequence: TGTGCCAGCAGTTACGGGACTAGCAGTTACAATGAGCAGTTCTTC.

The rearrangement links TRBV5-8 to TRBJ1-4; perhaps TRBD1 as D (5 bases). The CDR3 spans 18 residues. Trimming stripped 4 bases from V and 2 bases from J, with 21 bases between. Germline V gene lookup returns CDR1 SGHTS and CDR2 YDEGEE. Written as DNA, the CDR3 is TGTGCCAGCAGCCCCGGCGGGACGCCTCGCGGGACTAATGAAAAACTGTTTTTT. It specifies CASSPGGTPRGTNEKLFF.

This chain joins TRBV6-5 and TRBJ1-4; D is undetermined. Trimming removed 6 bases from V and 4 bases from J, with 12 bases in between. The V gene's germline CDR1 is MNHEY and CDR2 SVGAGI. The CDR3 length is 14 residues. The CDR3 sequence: CASRPDRHNEKLFF. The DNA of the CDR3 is TGTGCCAGCAGACCCGACCGACATAATGAAAAACTGTTTTTT.

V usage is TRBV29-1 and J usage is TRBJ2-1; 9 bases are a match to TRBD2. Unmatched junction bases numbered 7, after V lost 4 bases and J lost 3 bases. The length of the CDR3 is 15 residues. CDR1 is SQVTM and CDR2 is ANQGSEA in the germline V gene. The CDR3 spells CSVVAGRGGYNEQFF. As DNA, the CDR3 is TGCAGCGTTGTGGCCGGGCGGGGGGGCTACAATGAGCAGTTCTTC.

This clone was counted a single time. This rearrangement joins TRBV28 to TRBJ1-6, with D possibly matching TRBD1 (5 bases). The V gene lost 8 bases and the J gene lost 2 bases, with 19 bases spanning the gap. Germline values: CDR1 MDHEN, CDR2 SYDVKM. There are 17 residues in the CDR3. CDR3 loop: CASLGVGDMAYNSPLHF. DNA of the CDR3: TGTGCCAGCCTAGGGGTGGGGGATATGGCCTATAATTCACCCCTCCACTTT.

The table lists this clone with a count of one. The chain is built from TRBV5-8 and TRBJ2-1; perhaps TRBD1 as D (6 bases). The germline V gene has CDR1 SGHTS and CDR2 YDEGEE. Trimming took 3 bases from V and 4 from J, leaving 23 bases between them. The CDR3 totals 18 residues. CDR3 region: CASSYSITGSRGYNEQFF. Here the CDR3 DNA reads TGTGCCAGCAGCTACTCGATCACAGGGAGCAGGGGATACAATGAGCAGTTCTTC.

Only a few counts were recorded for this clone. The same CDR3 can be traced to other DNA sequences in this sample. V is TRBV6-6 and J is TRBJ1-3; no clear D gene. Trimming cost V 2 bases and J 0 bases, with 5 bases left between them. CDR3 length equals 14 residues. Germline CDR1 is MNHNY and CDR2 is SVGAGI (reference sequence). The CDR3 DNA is TGTGCCAGCAGTTACGGTAGCTCTGGAAACACCATATATTTT. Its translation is CASSYGSSGNTIYF.

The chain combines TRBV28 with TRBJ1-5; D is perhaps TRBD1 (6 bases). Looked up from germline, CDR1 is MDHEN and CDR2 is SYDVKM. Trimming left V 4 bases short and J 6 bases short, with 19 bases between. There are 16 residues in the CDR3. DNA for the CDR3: TGTGCCAGCAGTTCTAGGGGGTCTCCTGGGTTTCAGCCCCAGCATTTT. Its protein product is CASSSRGSPGFQPQHF.

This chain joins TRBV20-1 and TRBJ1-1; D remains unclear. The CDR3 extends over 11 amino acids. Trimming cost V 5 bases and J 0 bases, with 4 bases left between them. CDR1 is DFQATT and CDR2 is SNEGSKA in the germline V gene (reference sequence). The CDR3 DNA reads TGCAGTGCTGGGATGAACACTGAAGCTTTCTTT. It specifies CSAGMNTEAFF.

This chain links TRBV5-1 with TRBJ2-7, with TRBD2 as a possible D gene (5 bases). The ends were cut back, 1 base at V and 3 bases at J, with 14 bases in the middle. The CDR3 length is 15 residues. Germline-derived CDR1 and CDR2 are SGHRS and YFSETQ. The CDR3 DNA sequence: TGCGCCAGCAGCTTGTCCCGGGAACTCAACTACGAGCAGTACTTC. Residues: CASSLSRELNYEQYF.

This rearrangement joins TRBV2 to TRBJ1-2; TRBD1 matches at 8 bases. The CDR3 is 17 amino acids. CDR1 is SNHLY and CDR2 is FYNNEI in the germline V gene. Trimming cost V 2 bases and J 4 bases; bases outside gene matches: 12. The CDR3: CASSESLATGAPYGYTF. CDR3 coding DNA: TGTGCCAGCAGTGAAAGTCTGGCGACAGGGGCCCCCTATGGCTACACCTTC.

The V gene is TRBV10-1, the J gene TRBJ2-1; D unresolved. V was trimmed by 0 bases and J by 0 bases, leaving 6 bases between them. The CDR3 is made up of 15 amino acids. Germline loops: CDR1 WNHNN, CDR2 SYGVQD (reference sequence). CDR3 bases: TGCGCCAGCAGTGAGTCGCGTAGCTCCTACAATGAGCAGTTCTTC. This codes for CASSESRSSYNEQFF.

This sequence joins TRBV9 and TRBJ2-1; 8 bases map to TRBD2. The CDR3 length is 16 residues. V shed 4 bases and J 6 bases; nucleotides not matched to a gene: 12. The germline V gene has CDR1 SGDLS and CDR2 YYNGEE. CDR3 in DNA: TGTGCCAGCAGCCCCCAGGGACGGGAGGGCCTCAATGAGCAGTTCTTC. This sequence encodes CASSPQGREGLNEQFF. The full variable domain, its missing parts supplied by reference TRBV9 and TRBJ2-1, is DSGVTQTPKHLITATGQRVTLRCSPRSGDLSVYWYQQSLDQGLQFLIQYYNGEERAKGNILERFSAQQFPDLHSELNLSSLELGDSALYFCASSPQGREGLNEQFFGPGTRLTVL.

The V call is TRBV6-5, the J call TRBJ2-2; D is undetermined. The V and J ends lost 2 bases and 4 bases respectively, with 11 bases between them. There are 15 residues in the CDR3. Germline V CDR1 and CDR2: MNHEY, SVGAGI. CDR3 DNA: TGTGCCAGCAGTTACGGCGCAGAGTCCACCGGGGAGCTGTTTTTT. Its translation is CASSYGAESTGELFF.

The CDR3: CASSRREALSYNEQFF. As DNA, the CDR3 is TGTGCCAGCAGCCGGCGGGAGGCCCTCTCCTACAATGAGCAGTTCTTC. This sequence joins TRBV11-3 and TRBJ2-1; 8 bases map to TRBD2. This CDR3 has 16 amino acids. After removal of 5 bases from V and 0 bases from J, the junction contained 6 bases not matched to a gene. Germline CDR1 reads SGHNT; CDR2 reads YENEEA.

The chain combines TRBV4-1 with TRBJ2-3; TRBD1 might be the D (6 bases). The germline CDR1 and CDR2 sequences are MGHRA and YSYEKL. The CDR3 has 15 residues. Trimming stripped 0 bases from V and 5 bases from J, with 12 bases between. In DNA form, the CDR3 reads TGCGCCAGCAGCCAAGATCCAACAGGGCGAGATACGCAGTATTTT. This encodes CASSQDPTGRDTQYF.

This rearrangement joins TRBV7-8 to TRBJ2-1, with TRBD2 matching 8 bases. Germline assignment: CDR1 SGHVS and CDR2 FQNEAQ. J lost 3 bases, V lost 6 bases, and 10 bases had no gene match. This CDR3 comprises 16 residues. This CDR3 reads CASSPAGTRVYNEQFF. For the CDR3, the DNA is TGTGCCAGCAGTCCTGCCGGGACTAGAGTCTACAATGAGCAGTTCTTC.

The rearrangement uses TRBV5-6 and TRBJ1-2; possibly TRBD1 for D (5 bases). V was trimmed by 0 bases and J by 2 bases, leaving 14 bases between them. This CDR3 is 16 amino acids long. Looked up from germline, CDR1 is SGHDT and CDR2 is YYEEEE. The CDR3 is CASSLGSGTANYGYTF. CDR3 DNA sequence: TGTGCCAGCAGCTTGGGATCCGGGACTGCGAACTATGGCTACACCTTC.

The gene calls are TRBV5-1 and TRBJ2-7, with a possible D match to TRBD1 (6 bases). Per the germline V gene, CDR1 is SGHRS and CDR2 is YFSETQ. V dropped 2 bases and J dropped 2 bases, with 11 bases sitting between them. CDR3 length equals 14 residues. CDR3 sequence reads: CASSLQGFAYEQYF. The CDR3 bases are TGCGCCAGCAGCTTACAGGGTTTCGCCTACGAGCAGTACTTC.

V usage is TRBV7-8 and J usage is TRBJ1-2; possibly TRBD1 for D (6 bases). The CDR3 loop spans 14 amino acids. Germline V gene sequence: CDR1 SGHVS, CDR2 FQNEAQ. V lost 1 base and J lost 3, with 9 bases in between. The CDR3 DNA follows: TGTGCCAGCAGCTTAGGTGCAGGGGACTATGGCTACACCTTC. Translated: CASSLGAGDYGYTF.

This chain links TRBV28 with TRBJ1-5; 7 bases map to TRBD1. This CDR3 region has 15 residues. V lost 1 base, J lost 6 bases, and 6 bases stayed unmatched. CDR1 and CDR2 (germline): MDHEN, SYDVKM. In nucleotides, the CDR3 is TGTGCCAGCAGTTTATTAGCAGGGGGTAGTCAGCCCCAGCATTTT. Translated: CASSLLAGGSQPQHF.

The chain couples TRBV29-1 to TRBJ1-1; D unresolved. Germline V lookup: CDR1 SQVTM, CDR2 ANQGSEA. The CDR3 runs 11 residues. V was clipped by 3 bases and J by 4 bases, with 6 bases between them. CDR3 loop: CSVDTPTEAFF. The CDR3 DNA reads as TGCAGCGTTGATACCCCCACTGAAGCTTTCTTT.

DNA of the CDR3: TGTGCCAGCAGCCCCGGAAGCGGGAGTTTCTACGAGCAGTACTTC. Translation: CASSPGSGSFYEQYF. This chain links TRBV7-3 with TRBJ2-7; 8 bases line up with TRBD2. The CDR3 sequence is 15 residues long. CDR1 SGHTA and CDR2 FQGTGA come from the germline V gene. Trimming took 5 bases from V and 3 from J; bases not matched to a gene: 9.

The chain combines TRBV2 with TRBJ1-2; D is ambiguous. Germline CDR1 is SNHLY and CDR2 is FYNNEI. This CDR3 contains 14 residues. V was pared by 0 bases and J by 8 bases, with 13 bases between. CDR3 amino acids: CASSEAGGEGGYTF. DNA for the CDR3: TGTGCCAGCAGTGAAGCCGGCGGGGAAGGCGGCTACACCTTC.

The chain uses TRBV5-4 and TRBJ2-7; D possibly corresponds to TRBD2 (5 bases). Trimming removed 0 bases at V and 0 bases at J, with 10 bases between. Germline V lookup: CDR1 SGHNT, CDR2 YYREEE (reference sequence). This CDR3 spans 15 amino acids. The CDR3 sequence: CASSLVGSGSYEQYF. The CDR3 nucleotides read TGTGCCAGCAGCTTGGTAGGCAGCGGCTCCTACGAGCAGTACTTC.